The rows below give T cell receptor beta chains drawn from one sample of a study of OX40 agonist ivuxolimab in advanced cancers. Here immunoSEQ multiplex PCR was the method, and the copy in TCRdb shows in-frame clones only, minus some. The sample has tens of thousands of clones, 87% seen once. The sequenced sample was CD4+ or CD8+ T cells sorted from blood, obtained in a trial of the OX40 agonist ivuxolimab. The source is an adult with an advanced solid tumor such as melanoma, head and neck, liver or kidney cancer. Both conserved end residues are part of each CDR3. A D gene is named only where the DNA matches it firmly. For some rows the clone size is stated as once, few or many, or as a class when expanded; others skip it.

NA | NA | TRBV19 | CASTPSANYGYTF
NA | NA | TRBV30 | CAWSVQLGAGNQPQHF
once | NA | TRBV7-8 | CASSLHGQTSNQPQHF
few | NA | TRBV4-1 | CASSQAFGGGNYGYTF
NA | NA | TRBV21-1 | CASSVKPRDRGSGNTIYF
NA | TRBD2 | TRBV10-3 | CAISATSGRELFF
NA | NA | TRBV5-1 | CASSWTGPGNTIYF
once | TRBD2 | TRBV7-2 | CASSRSTSGGAETQYF
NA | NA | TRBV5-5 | CASSLQGPKNIQYF
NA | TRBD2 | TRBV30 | CAWSVLATSYEQYF
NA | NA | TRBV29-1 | CSVEDYLKGTNYGYTF
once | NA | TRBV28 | CASSFGGLRQPQHF
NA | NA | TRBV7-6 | CASSLLRLSNNEQFF
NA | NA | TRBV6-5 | CASSAAPGDTIYF
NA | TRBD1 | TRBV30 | CAWNRGQGAYEQYF
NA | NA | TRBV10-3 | CAIKGDTRSSGNTIYF
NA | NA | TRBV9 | CASSVRDNRGEQFF
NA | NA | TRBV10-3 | CAISRRSNTGELFF
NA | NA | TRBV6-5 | CASSQGEGKDTQYF
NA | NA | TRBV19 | CASSMGGLNTEAFF
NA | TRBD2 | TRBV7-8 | CASSLGLATAYEQYF
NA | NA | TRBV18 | CASSPRQSNQPQHF
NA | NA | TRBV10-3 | CATSLGLNTGELFF
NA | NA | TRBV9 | CASSPEGTGELFF
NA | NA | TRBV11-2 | CASSLDGFYNSPLHF
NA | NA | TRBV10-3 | CAIIERPNTGELFF
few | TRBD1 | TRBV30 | CAWAGTAEAFF
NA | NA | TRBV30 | CAWSVRDGELFF
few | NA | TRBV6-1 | CASSESGISYEQYF
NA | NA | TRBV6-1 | CASRSGGHTEAFF
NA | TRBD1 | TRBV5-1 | CASSLVGTGGSDEQFF
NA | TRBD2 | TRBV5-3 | CARSPTGIAGAGDEQFF
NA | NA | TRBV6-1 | CASSEAGWGGDQPQHF
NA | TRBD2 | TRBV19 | CASSIGSGGAHEQYF
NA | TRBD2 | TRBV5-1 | CASSFFLGRDYNEQFF
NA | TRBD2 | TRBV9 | CASSPRGGDETQYF
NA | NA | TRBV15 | CATSGRGVETQYF
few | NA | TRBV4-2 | CASSRGAGANTEAFF
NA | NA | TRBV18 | CASSPPQGLNTEAFF
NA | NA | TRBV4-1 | CASSQGQTLYNEQFF
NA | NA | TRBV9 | CASSVGVAGTEQFF
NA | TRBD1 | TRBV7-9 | CASSIRGQGKSF
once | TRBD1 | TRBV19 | CASSSDRYGQPQHF
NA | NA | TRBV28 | CASSSGGGSDYQPQHF
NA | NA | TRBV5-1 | CASSLGRAQITEAFF
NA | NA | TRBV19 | CASLDPGVPHEQYF
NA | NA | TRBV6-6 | CASTPVGGAGYTF
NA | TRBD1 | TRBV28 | CASSTGGTGNTEAFF
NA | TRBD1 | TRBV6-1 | CASSDQGAHGTTNEKLFF
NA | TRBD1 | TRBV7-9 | CASSYRQGANTEAFF
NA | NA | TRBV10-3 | CAISDTGLDKNIQYF
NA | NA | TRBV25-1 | CASSTGQLSSGNTIYF
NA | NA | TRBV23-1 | CASSQSRAGWRETQYF
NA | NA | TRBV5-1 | CASSNGEEWAKNIQYF
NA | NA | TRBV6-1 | CASSEAQGFF